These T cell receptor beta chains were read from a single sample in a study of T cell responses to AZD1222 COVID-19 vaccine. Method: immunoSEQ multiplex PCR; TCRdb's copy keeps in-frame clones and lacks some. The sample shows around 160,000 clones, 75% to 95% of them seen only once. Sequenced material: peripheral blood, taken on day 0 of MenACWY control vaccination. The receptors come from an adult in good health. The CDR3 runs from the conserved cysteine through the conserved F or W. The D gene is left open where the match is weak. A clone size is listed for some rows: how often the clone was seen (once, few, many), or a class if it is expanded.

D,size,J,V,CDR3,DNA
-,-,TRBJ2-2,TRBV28,CASRSFVVISKTGELFF,TGTGCCAGCCGCTCCTTCGTAGTAATCAGTAAAACCGGGGAGCTGTTTTTT
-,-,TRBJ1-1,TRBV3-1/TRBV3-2,CASSQGRTTNVNTEAFF,TGTGCCAGCAGCCAAGGACGGACCACCAATGTGAACACTGAAGCTTTCTTT
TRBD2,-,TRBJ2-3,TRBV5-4,CASSSSRLAGGWDTQYF,TGTGCCAGCAGCTCTTCCCGACTAGCGGGAGGTTGGGATACGCAGTATTTT
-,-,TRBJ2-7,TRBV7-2,CASSFGAPTYEQYF,TGTGCCAGCAGCTTTGGGGCGCCTACCTACGAGCAGTACTTC
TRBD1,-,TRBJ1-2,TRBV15,CATSRDSGQARGYTF,TGTGCCACCAGCAGAGATTCGGGACAGGCGCGTGGCTACACCTTC
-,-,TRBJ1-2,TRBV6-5,CASYRVDGYTF,TGTGCCAGCTACAGGGTGGACGGCTACACCTTC
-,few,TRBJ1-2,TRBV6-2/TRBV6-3,CASSLSGPNYGYTF,TGTGCCAGCAGTCTATCCGGGCCTAACTATGGCTACACCTTC
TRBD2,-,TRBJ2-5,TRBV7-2,CASSTGGGNLETQYF,TGTGCCAGCAGCACCGGGGGGGGCAATTTGGAGACCCAGTACTTC
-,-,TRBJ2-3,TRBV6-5,CASSPGVSSTDTQYF,TGTGCCAGCAGCCCAGGGGTGTCTAGCACAGATACGCAGTATTTT
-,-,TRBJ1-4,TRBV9,CASSPHHGEKLFF,TGTGCCAGCAGCCCCCACCATGGGGAAAAACTGTTTTTT
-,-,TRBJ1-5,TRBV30,CAWSVRRGGNRRSNQPQHF,TGTGCCTGGAGTGTAAGAAGGGGCGGTAATAGAAGGAGCAATCAGCCCCAGCATTTT
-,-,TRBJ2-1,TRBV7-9,CASSLSSYNEQFF,TGTGCCAGCAGCTTATCCTCCTACAATGAGCAGTTCTTC